This is a list of T cell receptor beta chains from one sample in a study of T cells in Graves' hyperthyroidism and ophthalmopathy. TCRdb processed the multiplex PCR reads anew with MiXCR; each CDR3 protein has one entry. The profile shows under 350,000 distinct CDR3 sequences, about 13% of them singletons. The sample taken for sequencing was blood. These receptors were obtained from a woman in her forties with Graves' ophthalmopathy. Each CDR3 is given with its conserved first and last residue. The D gene is left open where the match is weak. Expanded clones get a size class; other rows say once, few or many, or leave the size out.

clone_size	v_call	d_call	j_call	cdr3_length	cdr3_nt	cdr3_aa
few	TRBV2	.	TRBJ1-6	16	TGTGCCAGCAGTACAGGGATGAGCTCCTATAATTCACCCCTCCACTTT	CASSTGMSSYNSPLHF
many	TRBV2	.	TRBJ1-5	15	TGTGCCAGCAGTGATCGTGGGGGGACCAATCAGCCCCAGCATTTT	CASSDRGGTNQPQHF
few	TRBV19	.	TRBJ2-5	14	TGTGCCAGTAGTCCCCCGGTGTTCACGGGGACCCAGTACTTC	CASSPPVFTGTQYF
many	TRBV7-9	.	TRBJ2-2	15	TGTGCCAGCAGCTTAGCTGCGGCGGCGACCGGGGAGCTGTTTTTT	CASSLAAAATGELFF
many	TRBV5-1	TRBD2	TRBJ2-5	15	TGCGCCAGCAGCAATCCCGGGGGGTCGGCAGAGACCCAGTACTTC	CASSNPGGSAETQYF
many	TRBV6-1	TRBD1	TRBJ1-3	15	TGTGCCAGCAGTCGGGACAGTGCGGCTGGAAACACCATATATTTT	CASSRDSAAGNTIYF
many	TRBV20-1	TRBD1	TRBJ2-7	12	TGCAGTGCTAGACAGGGGGCCTACGAGCAGTACTTC	CSARQGAYEQYF
many	TRBV28	.	TRBJ1-5	15	TGTGCCAGCAGATTCGGCGGGGCAGGGGAACAGCCCCAGCATTTT	CASRFGGAGEQPQHF
.	TRBV28	TRBD1	TRBJ2-2	15	TGTGCCAGCGGCTCCGACAGGGGGAACACCGGGGAGCTGTTTTTT	CASGSDRGNTGELFF
many	TRBV7-2	.	TRBJ2-3	15	TGTGCCAGCAGCCTACAAACTTCGGGCACAGATACGCAGTATTTT	CASSLQTSGTDTQYF
few	TRBV29-1	.	TRBJ2-1	12	TGCAGCGTTGGGAGATATGGAAATGAGCAGTTCTTC	CSVGRYGNEQFF
many	TRBV12-3/TRBV12-4	.	TRBJ1-1	15	TGTGCCAGCAGTTCGTCGGGCGTCATGAACACTGAAGCTTTCTTT	CASSSSGVMNTEAFF
many	TRBV6-6	TRBD2	TRBJ2-2	19	TGTGCCAGCAGTTACTTTCCACTAGCGGGGGGGTATAACACCGGGGAGCTGTTTTTT	CASSYFPLAGGYNTGELFF
.	TRBV19	TRBD2	TRBJ2-2	15	TGTGCCAGTAGTACGAGCGGGAGCGACACCGGGGAGCTGTTTTTT	CASSTSGSDTGELFF
many	TRBV24-1	.	TRBJ2-2	13	TGTGCCACCAGTGATAGGGTCACCGGGGAGCTGTTTTTT	CATSDRVTGELFF
few	TRBV7-9	TRBD1	TRBJ1-2	14	TGTGCCAGCAGCCCCCGGGACAGTAGTTATGGCTACACCTTC	CASSPRDSSYGYTF
.	TRBV9	TRBD2	TRBJ2-2	15	TGTGCCAGCAGCGCGGGACTAGTCTCCACCGGGGAGCTGTTTTTT	CASSAGLVSTGELFF
few	TRBV6-1	TRBD2	TRBJ2-4	16	TGTGCCAGCACCTCGTGGCAGGGAGGGGTCAAAAACATTCAGTACTTC	CASTSWQGGVKNIQYF
.	TRBV5-6	.	TRBJ2-1	16	TGTGCCAGCAGCTACCCCCCGGCGGGACCTTACAATGAGCAGTTCTTC	CASSYPPAGPYNEQFF
many	TRBV3-1	TRBD1	TRBJ2-3	17	TGTGCCAGCAGCCAAGTTCTGACCGGGACAGGCACAGATACGCAGTATTTT	CASSQVLTGTGTDTQYF
few	TRBV14	.	TRBJ2-7	17	TGTGCCAGCAGCCAAGATGTCGGGGACTTCAACTCCTACGAGCAGTACTTC	CASSQDVGDFNSYEQYF
few	TRBV7-9	.	TRBJ1-5	14	TGTGCCAGCAGCTTTCCCACAGTACACCAGCCCCAGCATTTT	CASSFPTVHQPQHF
many	TRBV2	.	TRBJ2-3	14	TGTGCCAGCAGTGGCGTTGCGGGACCAGATACGCAGTATTTT	CASSGVAGPDTQYF
few	TRBV20-1	TRBD2	TRBJ2-7	16	TGCAGTGCTAGCTCTTTACGGACTAGCGGGAGCTACGAGCAGTACTTC	CSASSLRTSGSYEQYF
.	TRBV28	.	TRBJ1-5	18	TGTGCCAGCAGTTTCCCCCCACAGTTCGACACCAGCAATCAGCCCCAGCATTTT	CASSFPPQFDTSNQPQHF
many	TRBV24-1	.	TRBJ1-4	17	TGTGCCACCAGTGAACCCCACTTGACACGGGCTAATGAAAAACTGTTTTTT	CATSEPHLTRANEKLFF
many	TRBV5-5	.	TRBJ2-4	16	TGTGCCAGCAGCCTCGGACATCTCCTAGCCAAAAACATTCAGTACTTC	CASSLGHLLAKNIQYF
many	TRBV3-1	.	TRBJ2-7	14	TGTGCCAGCAGCCAAGGGACTCCTATCCGCGAGCAGTACTTC	CASSQGTPIREQYF
many	TRBV28	TRBD2	TRBJ2-7	13	TGTGCCAGCAGGACTAGCGGGAGTGGTGAGCAGTACTTC	CASRTSGSGEQYF
many	TRBV2	TRBD1	TRBJ1-5	16	TGTGCCAGCAGTGAAGCAAAGGGACAGGGGAATCAGCCCCAGCATTTT	CASSEAKGQGNQPQHF
.	TRBV6-1	.	TRBJ1-5	14	TGTGCCAGCAGCCCGGAGGGTCGGGGTCAGCCCCAGCATTTT	CASSPEGRGQPQHF
many	TRBV7-2	.	TRBJ2-2	14	TGTGCCAGCAGCTTATCCAGGGAGGCCGGGGAGCTGTTTTTT	CASSLSREAGELFF
.	TRBV6-4	.	TRBJ1-2	14	TGTGCCAGCAGTGACTCGATACGAAGCTCGGGCTACACCTTC	CASSDSIRSSGYTF
many	TRBV2	TRBD1	TRBJ1-1	16	TGTGCCAGCAACTGGGGACAGGGGGACGTGAACACTGAAGCTTTCTTT	CASNWGQGDVNTEAFF
many	TRBV7-2	TRBD1	TRBJ2-1	15	TGTGCCAGCAGCTTGCTGACAGGGGCGGGCAATGAGCAGTTCTTC	CASSLLTGAGNEQFF
many	TRBV5-1	.	TRBJ2-7	14	TGCGCCAGCAGCTTGGAACCGTACTCCTACGAGCAGTACTTC	CASSLEPYSYEQYF
many	TRBV6-2/TRBV6-3	TRBD2	TRBJ2-7	15	TGTGCCAGCAGAATCACTAGCGGGTCCTCCTACGAGCAGTACTTC	CASRITSGSSYEQYF
many	TRBV2	.	TRBJ1-2	15	TGTGCCAGCAGTGAAGCGCTTGACAAATGGTATGGCTACACCTTC	CASSEALDKWYGYTF
few	TRBV7-9	.	TRBJ2-1	12	TGTGCCAGCAGCTTAATCCTAGCTAAGCAGTTCTTC	CASSLILAKQFF
many	TRBV12-5	TRBD1	TRBJ2-2	15	TGTGCTAGTGGCGACAGGGATAGGGACACCGGGGAGCTGTTTTTT	CASGDRDRDTGELFF
many	TRBV28	.	TRBJ1-6	16	TGTGCCAGCAGTTTTCAGATCGGCTCCTATAATTCACCCCTCCACTTT	CASSFQIGSYNSPLHF
many	TRBV12-3/TRBV12-4	.	TRBJ2-7	13	TGTGCCAGCAGTTTCTCGGGGCCGAGCGAGCAGTACTTC	CASSFSGPSEQYF
.	TRBV3-1	.	TRBJ2-1	15	TGTGCCAGCAGCCAAGAAGGGGTCTCCTACAATGAGCAGTTCTTC	CASSQEGVSYNEQFF
few	TRBV24-1	.	TRBJ2-1	16	TGTGCCACCAGTGGTCGGGGGGCTGCAGGAATCAATGAGCAGTTCTTC	CATSGRGAAGINEQFF
.	TRBV10-2	.	TRBJ1-1	15	TGCGCCAGCAGTGAGTCGGCCAGGGGAGACACTGAAGCTTTCTTT	CASSESARGDTEAFF
.	TRBV11-2	.	TRBJ2-3	11	TGTGCCAGCAGCGCACGGGGAACGCAGTATTTT	CASSARGTQYF
.	TRBV7-9	.	TRBJ2-1	15	TGTGCCAGCAGCTTACCGGACCATGGCTACAATGAGCAGTTCTTC	CASSLPDHGYNEQFF
.	TRBV3-1	.	TRBJ2-2	13	TGTGCCAGCAGCCCCTCGGACACCGGGGAGCTGTTTTTT	CASSPSDTGELFF
many	TRBV19	.	TRBJ1-1	18	TGTGCCAGTAGTATAGATCTTGAGACAGCGGATATGAACACTGAAGCTTTCTTT	CASSIDLETADMNTEAFF
few	TRBV7-7	TRBD1	TRBJ2-5	15	TGTGCCAGCAGGCCCGGACAGGGGGTAGGGGAGACCCAGTACTTC	CASRPGQGVGETQYF
once	TRBV5-1	.	TRBJ2-3	13	TGCGCCAGCAGCGATCCTAGCACAGATACGCAGTATTTT	CASSDPSTDTQYF
many	TRBV7-2	.	TRBJ2-7	13	TGTGCCAGCAGCCGCATCCCCGTTGGGGAGCAGTACTTC	CASSRIPVGEQYF
many	TRBV12-5	.	TRBJ2-5	15	TGTGCTAGTGGTGCCAACAGGGGAGGGCGAGAGACCCAGTACTTC	CASGANRGGRETQYF
many	TRBV12-3/TRBV12-4	.	TRBJ1-1	15	TGTGCCAGCAGTTTGTTTGGCAGGAAGAACACTGAAGCTTTCTTT	CASSLFGRKNTEAFF
.	TRBV6-1	.	TRBJ2-6	15	TGTGCCAGCACTTTAGGGGGCTCTGGGGCCAACGTCCTGACTTTC	CASTLGGSGANVLTF